This entry lists 30 T cell receptor beta chains sequenced from one sample in a study of T cell clonotyping in hematopoietic cell transplantation. The protocol was immunoSEQ multiplex PCR, while the TCRdb copy is restricted to in-frame clones and leaves out a portion. This sample yields approximately 9,300 clones, of which about 47% are seen a single time; about an eighth belongs to the top ten. Source: peripheral blood mononuclear cells, taken 100 days after allogeneic stem cell transplant. The source is a female patient in her 50s who had an allogeneic stem cell transplant from an unrelated donor, so the T cells may come from the graft donor. Some clones in this sample may be carry-over from other donors' samples.

J is TRBJ2-3 and V is TRBV28; D gene ambiguous. This CDR3 has 15 residues. The V gene's germline CDR1 is MDHEN and CDR2 SYDVKM. Trimming pared 3 bases from V and 6 bases from J, leaving 16 bases between. CDR3 region: CASSFQTARRDTQYF. DNA for the CDR3: TGTGCCAGCAGTTTCCAGACTGCCCGTCGGGATACGCAGTATTTT.

The chain carries TRBV30 and TRBJ1-5; D uncertain. The CDR3 loop spans 13 amino acids. Looked up from germline, CDR1 is GTSNPN and CDR2 is SVGIG (reference sequence). Trimming stripped 0 bases from V and 3 bases from J, with 6 bases between. The CDR3 DNA reads as TGTGCCTGGAGTGTAACCCCCAATCAGCCCCAGCATTTT. This encodes CAWSVTPNQPQHF.

The chain is built from TRBV29-1 and TRBJ1-2; D ambiguous. The CDR3 extends over 14 amino acids. Germline values: CDR1 SQVTM, CDR2 ANQGSEA. Trimming left V 3 bases short and J 4 bases short, with 15 bases between. The CDR3 region is CSVDRGLGTYGYTF. CDR3 nucleotide sequence: TGCAGCGTTGACCGGGGTTTGGGAACCTATGGCTACACCTTC.

The chain links TRBV30 to TRBJ1-2, with D possibly matching TRBD1 (5 bases). The CDR3 covers 13 residues. Germline V gene lookup returns CDR1 GTSNPN and CDR2 SVGIG (reference sequence). Trimming cost V 1 base and J 3 bases, with 9 bases left between them. Here the CDR3 DNA reads TGTGCCTGGAGTGCCCGGGGACACTATGGCTACACCTTC. Translated, it gives CAWSARGHYGYTF.

This rearrangement joins TRBV30 to TRBJ1-2; D not certain. CDR1 is GTSNPN, CDR2 SVGIG, per germline (reference sequence). Trimming shortened V by 1 base and J by 9 bases, and 12 bases separated the two germline ends. This CDR3 contains 12 residues. The CDR3 spells CAWSGGNGSYTF. CDR3 nucleotide sequence: TGTGCCTGGAGTGGTGGGAATGGCAGCTACACCTTC.

CDR3 nucleotide sequence: TGTGCCAGCAGTGAGTGGGGAACTGAAGCTTTCTTT. Translation: CASSEWGTEAFF. The gene calls are TRBV25-1 and TRBJ1-1; D ambiguous. V was cut by 3 bases and J by 5 bases, with 7 bases left in between. The germline CDR1 and CDR2 sequences are MGHDK and SYGVNS. The CDR3 length is 12 residues.

In its sample, this clone was seen a few times. The chain combines TRBV27 with TRBJ2-7; weak D call: TRBD2 (6 bases). The CDR3 extends over 13 amino acids. Looked up from germline, CDR1 is MNHEY and CDR2 is SMNVEV (reference sequence). Trimming shortened V by 5 bases and J by 7 bases, and 15 bases separated the two germline ends. The CDR3: CASSPTVAGEQYF. Here the CDR3 DNA reads TGTGCCAGCAGTCCGACGGTGGCGGGAGAGCAGTACTTC.

This clone was observed a handful of times. The genes are TRBV6-6 and TRBJ1-5; no firm D call. Germline assignment: CDR1 MNHNY and CDR2 SVGAGI (reference sequence). This CDR3 contains 13 residues. V was pared by 7 bases and J by 7 bases, with 14 bases between. The CDR3 loop is CASKVGVQQPQHF. CDR3 bases: TGTGCCAGCAAGGTCGGGGTTCAACAGCCCCAGCATTTT.

The CDR3, as DNA: TGCGCCAGCCAGGGACAGGGAACGGAGAACACTGAAGCTTTCTTT. It is translated as CASQGQGTENTEAFF. The chain joins TRBV10-1 to TRBJ1-1; TRBD1 matches 9 bases. The germline gives CDR1 WNHNN, CDR2 SYGVQD (reference sequence). This CDR3 contains 15 residues. Unmatched junction bases numbered 8, after V lost 8 bases and J lost 1 base.

The chain recombines TRBV9 with TRBJ2-3; perhaps TRBD1 as D (6 bases). With 4 bases removed from V and 6 bases from J, the gap between germline ends came to 18 bases. Germline V gene lookup returns CDR1 SGDLS and CDR2 YYNGEE. CDR3 length: 15 amino acids. CDR3 sequence reads: CASSLTGSHLDTQYF. The CDR3 DNA reads TGTGCCAGCAGCCTGACAGGCTCACACTTGGATACGCAGTATTTT.

This clone was seen only a few times. The chain is built from TRBV7-2 and TRBJ1-1, with D possibly being TRBD1 (6 bases). Germline V gene lookup returns CDR1 SGHTA and CDR2 FQGNSA. V lost 2 bases to trimming and J lost 0 bases, with 10 bases between them. CDR3 length equals 15 residues. The CDR3 protein is CASSLRGPMNTEAFF. In DNA, the CDR3 is TGTGCCAGCAGCTTACGGGGGCCCATGAACACTGAAGCTTTCTTT.

This clone has a handful of counts. V usage is TRBV7-8 and J usage is TRBJ2-5; 11 nucleotides align to TRBD1. The CDR3 spans 17 residues. With V trimmed by 5 bases and J by 2 bases, 10 bases remained unmatched. The germline V gene has CDR1 SGHVS and CDR2 FQNEAQ. The CDR3, as DNA: TGTGCCAGCAGCCCTGGAGGAGGGACAGGGGGGCAAGAGACCCAGTACTTC. This translates into CASSPGGGTGGQETQYF.

There are a few counts of this clone. V and J are TRBV10-3 and TRBJ2-5; TRBD2 might be the D (6 bases). CDR3 size: 13 residues. Trimming stripped 6 bases from V and 5 bases from J, with 13 bases between. Germline CDR1 is ENHRY and CDR2 is SYGVKD. The CDR3 DNA follows: TGTGCCATCAGGGAGAGACTAGGGGAGACCCAGTACTTC. Protein: CAIRERLGETQYF.

This clone was seen only a few times. The J gene is TRBJ1-2, the V gene TRBV25-1; no clear D gene. In germline, CDR1 is MGHDK, CDR2 SYGVNS. This CDR3 has 13 residues. V was trimmed by 1 base and J by 8 bases, leaving 11 bases between them. For the CDR3, the DNA is TGTGCCAGCAGTGAATTGGGCTCTACCGGCTACACCTTC. Translation: CASSELGSTGYTF.

This clone was seen a handful of times. This chain joins TRBV5-6 and TRBJ2-2; 14 bases map to TRBD2. CDR1 is SGHDT, CDR2 YYEEEE, per germline. CDR3 length: 16 residues. V trimming: 4 bases; J trimming: 5 bases; junction bases outside the gene matches: 4. Here the CDR3 DNA reads TGTGCCAGCAGCAGGGGACTAGCGGGAGATACCGGGGAGCTGTTTTTT. Its translation: CASSRGLAGDTGELFF.

The chain's CDR3 is CASSPTAETEAFF. CDR3 in DNA: TGTGCCAGCAGCCCCACAGCGGAAACTGAAGCTTTCTTT. V usage is TRBV28 and J usage is TRBJ1-1; no reliable D call. The CDR3 is 13 amino acids. The V gene's germline CDR1 is MDHEN and CDR2 SYDVKM. V lost 6 bases, J lost 5 bases, and 13 bases lay in between.

The chain combines TRBV7-9 with TRBJ2-7; tentatively, D is TRBD1 (6 bases). This CDR3 has 13 residues. Germline V lookup: CDR1 SEHNR, CDR2 FQNEAQ (reference sequence). V was clipped by 5 bases and J by 2 bases, with 10 bases between them. In nucleotides, the CDR3 is TGTGCCAGCAGCCCAGGGGTCCCCTACGAGCAGTACTTC. Translated, it gives CASSPGVPYEQYF. The whole variable domain, remainder taken from reference TRBV7-9 and TRBJ2-7, is DTGVSQNPRHKITKRGQNVTFRCDPISEHNRLYWYRQTLGQGPEFLTYFQNEAQLEKSRLLSDRFSAERPKGSFSTLEIQRTEQGDSAMYLCASSPGVPYEQYFGPGTRLTVT.

The V gene is TRBV27, the J gene TRBJ2-5; a possible D gene is TRBD2 (6 bases). V gave up 8 bases and J gave up 11 bases, with 15 bases separating them. Germline CDR1 and CDR2: MNHEY and SMNVEV (reference sequence). The CDR3 sequence is 11 residues long. CDR3 in amino acids: CASGTRLVQYF. The CDR3 bases are TGTGCCAGCGGCACGAGACTAGTGCAGTACTTC.

The table lists this clone with a few counts. The V call is TRBV4-2, the J call TRBJ1-2, with 9 bases matching TRBD1. The CDR3 runs 16 residues. V trimming: 5 bases; J trimming: 5 bases; junction bases outside the gene matches: 12. Germline V CDR1 and CDR2: LGHNA, YNFKEQ. CDR3 coding DNA: TGTGCCAGCAGCGGAACGGGACAGGGCTCAGATTATGGCTACACCTTC. Its protein product is CASSGTGQGSDYGYTF.

This clone counts as medium-sized. The sample contains more than one DNA sequence encoding this CDR3. The chain is built from TRBV28 and TRBJ1-5; possible D gene TRBD1, 5 bases. Germline V gene data show CDR1 as MDHEN and CDR2 as SYDVKM. The V end lost 2 bases, the J end lost 2 bases, and 7 bases lay between the germline ends. The CDR3 is 14 amino acids. CDR3 in amino acids: CASSLDRGNQPQHF. For the CDR3, the DNA is TGTGCCAGCAGTTTAGACAGAGGCAATCAGCCCCAGCATTTT.

This clone came up a few times. The chain employs TRBV30 and TRBJ2-1; no reliable D call. Germline V gene sequence: CDR1 GTSNPN, CDR2 SVGIG (reference sequence). V was pared by 2 bases and J by 3 bases, with 14 bases between. The CDR3 has 15 amino acids. CDR3: CAWSLGSADYNEQFF. The CDR3 coding sequence is TGTGCCTGGAGTTTGGGGTCAGCCGACTACAATGAGCAGTTCTTC.

This clone was recorded a few times. This chain joins TRBV7-2 and TRBJ2-5; D possibly corresponds to TRBD2 (5 bases). In germline, CDR1 is SGHTA, CDR2 FQGNSA. The V end lost 3 bases, the J end lost 1 base, and 9 bases lay between the germline ends. This CDR3 comprises 14 residues. CDR3 nucleotides: TGTGCCAGCAGCTTCGCTAGCAGCCAAGAGACCCAGTACTTC. It codes for CASSFASSQETQYF. Full variable domain (outside the CDR3, taken from reference TRBV7-2 and TRBJ2-5): GAGVSQSPSNKVTEKGKDVELRCDPISGHTALYWYRQSLGQGLEFLIYFQGNSAPDKSGLPSDRFSAERTGGSVSTLTIQRTQQEDSAVYLCASSFASSQETQYFGPGTRLLVL.

The chain links TRBV30 to TRBJ1-3; D unclear. CDR1 GTSNPN and CDR2 SVGIG come from the germline V gene (reference sequence). Trimming shortened V by 5 bases and J by 4 bases, and 6 bases separated the two germline ends. The CDR3 loop spans 11 amino acids. The DNA for the CDR3 is TGTGCCTGGGGACGGGGAAACACCATATATTTT. This gives the protein CAWGRGNTIYF. The whole variable domain, remainder taken from reference TRBV30 and TRBJ1-3, is SQTIHQWPATLVQPVGSPLSLECTVEGTSNPNLYWYRQAAGRGLQLLFYSVGIGQISSEVPQNLSASRPQDRQFILSSKKLLLSDSGFYLCAWGRGNTIYFGEGSWLTVV.

The J gene is TRBJ1-1, the V gene TRBV4-1; 9 nucleotides align to TRBD1. The junction had 6 bases not matched to a gene; V was cut back by 3 bases and J by 7 bases. This CDR3 has 14 residues. CDR1 and CDR2 from the germline V gene are MGHRA and YSYEKL. The CDR3: CASSQGTGLGEAFF. CDR3 sequence (DNA): TGCGCCAGCAGCCAGGGGACAGGGCTGGGTGAAGCTTTCTTT.

This clone was seen a few times. The chain couples TRBV2 to TRBJ1-1, with a weak D call TRBD1 (6 bases). The germline V gene encodes CDR1 SNHLY and CDR2 FYNNEI. This CDR3 contains 13 residues. V lost 2 bases, J lost 6 bases, and 10 bases lay in between. The CDR3 loop is CASSEWGAAEAFF. The DNA of the CDR3 is TGTGCCAGCAGTGAATGGGGGGCCGCTGAAGCTTTCTTT.

The V gene is TRBV28, the J gene TRBJ2-1; D not resolved. Per the germline V gene, CDR1 is MDHEN and CDR2 is SYDVKM. The CDR3 runs 15 residues. Trimming took off 1 base at V and 1 base at J, with 8 bases between the two ends. CDR3 sequence: CASSLSGTSYNEQFF. The DNA for the CDR3 is TGTGCCAGCAGTTTATCGGGCACATCCTACAATGAGCAGTTCTTC.

This chain joins TRBV4-1 and TRBJ1-5; D not resolved. V was clipped by 4 bases and J by 4 bases, with 11 bases between them. The length of the CDR3 is 14 residues. The germline V gene encodes CDR1 MGHRA and CDR2 YSYEKL. As DNA, the CDR3 is TGCGCCAGCAGCCCCACAACGGGGAATCAGCCCCAGCATTTT. Encoded protein: CASSPTTGNQPQHF.

This clone has a single count. The chain combines TRBV30 with TRBJ1-1, with D tentatively TRBD1 (5 bases). Germline-derived CDR1 and CDR2 are GTSNPN and SVGIG (reference sequence). This CDR3 is built from 13 residues. V shed 2 bases and J shed 7 bases, with 14 bases lying between them. The DNA for the CDR3 is TGTGCCTGGAGTAGGCAGGGAATGTTTGAAGCTTTCTTT. It specifies CAWSRQGMFEAFF.

Here the CDR3 reads CASSLATMPQHF. The CDR3 bases are TGTGCCAGCAGCTTAGCGACTATGCCCCAGCATTTT. This sequence joins TRBV7-2 and TRBJ1-5, with D unclear. V lost 0 bases and J 9 bases, leaving 6 bases between the germline ends. Per the germline V gene, CDR1 is SGHTA and CDR2 is FQGNSA. The CDR3 consists of 12 residues.

The chain combines TRBV25-1 with TRBJ2-2; 8 nucleotides match TRBD1. The CDR3 extends over 16 amino acids. In germline, CDR1 is MGHDK, CDR2 SYGVNS. Losses at the gene ends were 4 bases for V and 1 base for J; bases not matched to a gene: 5. The CDR3 is CASSARTGMNTGELFF. For the CDR3, the DNA is TGTGCCAGCAGTGCCCGGACAGGGATGAACACCGGGGAGCTGTTTTTT.